What follows are 30 T cell receptor beta chains derived from one specimen sequenced in a study of T cell changes during pregnancy in multiple sclerosis. TCRdb's table, derived via immunoSEQ multiplex PCR, lists solely in-frame clones and lacks some. The table has around 50,000 clones, 80% to 95% seen once. The specimen was CD4+ T cells from peripheral blood mononuclear cells, collected after pregnancy. Every receptor here comes from a female donor in good health, enrolled as a control in a pregnancy study.

The chain carries TRBV9 and TRBJ1-2, with 7 bases identical to TRBD1. The CDR3 length is 12 residues. V shed 5 bases, J shed 8 bases, and the junction held 6 bases outside the gene matches. CDR1 is SGDLS, CDR2 YYNGEE, per germline. The CDR3 reads CASSETGSGYTF. CDR3 DNA: TGTGCCAGCAGTGAGACAGGGTCCGGCTACACCTTC.

The chain uses TRBV2 and TRBJ2-1, with TRBD2 matching 11 bases. Trimming took 7 bases from V and 9 from J; bases not matched to a gene: 8. The CDR3 is 14 residues long. Germline CDR1 is SNHLY and CDR2 is FYNNEI. The CDR3 nucleotides are TGTGCCAGCACCCAACTAGCGGGAGTAGGTGAGCAGTTCTTC. Protein sequence: CASTQLAGVGEQFF.

This clone has just one count. This chain links TRBV15 with TRBJ1-3, with 7 positions matching TRBD1. This CDR3 region has 14 residues. The V segment lost 4 bases and the J segment 4 bases; nucleotides outside the gene matches: 4. Germline V lookup: CDR1 LNHNV, CDR2 YYDKDF (reference sequence). The CDR3 spells CATSMGTAGNTIYF. In nucleotides, the CDR3 is TGTGCCACCAGCATGGGGACAGCCGGAAACACCATATATTTT.

In nucleotides, the CDR3 is TGTGCCAGCAGCTTAGAAGGGGGCGGGAGGGCCGAGGAGACCCAGTACTTC. As protein: CASSLEGGGRAEETQYF. The V gene is TRBV7-6, the J gene TRBJ2-5; TRBD2 agrees at 9 bases. CDR1 SGHVS and CDR2 FNYEAQ come from the germline V gene. Trimming removed 1 base from V and 5 bases from J; junction bases left unmatched: 11. CDR3 length: 17 residues.

This chain connects TRBV4-2 to TRBJ2-7; D might be TRBD2 (5 bases). The V end was cut by 4 bases, the J end by 0 bases, with 19 bases between. The CDR3 contains 17 residues. CDR1 is LGHNA and CDR2 is YNFKEQ in the germline V gene. CDR3 nucleotide sequence: TGTGCCAGCAGCCCTACTAGGACCGCTATTAGCTCCTACGAGCAGTACTTC. This codes for CASSPTRTAISSYEQYF.

The V and J genes are TRBV28 and TRBJ2-7; 10 bases agree with TRBD2. CDR1 and CDR2 (germline): MDHEN, SYDVKM. The CDR3 contains 14 residues. The trim removed 6 bases at V and 3 bases at J, leaving 5 bases unmatched. The CDR3 DNA reads as TGTGCCAGCAGCCCACTAGCGGGGAACTACGAGCAGTACTTC. Translated, it gives CASSPLAGNYEQYF.

The CDR3, as DNA: TGTGCCAGCAGCAAACCCACTTCAGCGGGAGAGACCCAGTACTTC. Encoded protein: CASSKPTSAGETQYF. The chain recombines TRBV21-1 with TRBJ2-5; the table's D call, TRBD2, has no DNA check behind it. TRBV21-1 is reported as a pseudogene. This CDR3 has 15 residues.

The rearrangement links TRBV5-1 to TRBJ1-5; D remains unclear. CDR3 length equals 16 residues. V lost 0 bases, J lost 1 base, and 11 bases lay in between. Per the germline V gene, CDR1 is SGHRS and CDR2 is YFSETQ. CDR3 amino acids: CASSLEPGWSNQPQHF. The CDR3 bases are TGCGCCAGCAGCTTGGAGCCGGGATGGAGCAATCAGCCCCAGCATTTT. Combining the CDR3 with reference TRBV5-1 and TRBJ1-5 gives the whole variable domain KAGVTQTPRYLIKTRGQQVTLSCSPISGHRSVSWYQQTPGQGLQFLFEYFSETQRNKGNFPGRFSGRQFSNSRSEMNVSTLELGDSALYLCASSLEPGWSNQPQHFGDGTRLSIL.

This rearrangement joins TRBV29-1 to TRBJ1-2; D is possibly TRBD1 (6 bases). V lost 3 bases and J lost 8, with 13 bases in between. This CDR3 region has 12 residues. In germline, CDR1 is SQVTM, CDR2 ANQGSEA. This CDR3 is CSVEDPGDGYTF. CDR3 sequence (DNA): TGCAGCGTTGAGGACCCAGGGGACGGCTACACCTTC.

The rearrangement uses TRBV28 and TRBJ2-1; 16 positions match TRBD2. The ends lost 2 bases at V and 0 bases at J; junction bases unmatched: 10. Germline CDR1 and CDR2: MDHEN and SYDVKM. The CDR3 has 21 amino acids. CDR3 DNA: TGTGCCAGCAGTTTAAATCCTGGGGGACTAGCGGGAGGGCCCTCCTACAATGAGCAGTTCTTC. Its protein is CASSLNPGGLAGGPSYNEQFF.

V usage is TRBV18 and J usage is TRBJ1-1; a possible D gene is TRBD1 (6 bases). CDR1 KGHSH and CDR2 LQKENI come from the germline V gene. This CDR3 has 13 residues. V gave up 3 bases and J gave up 7 bases, with 12 bases separating them. CDR3: CASSPDRRFEAFF. CDR3 nucleotide sequence: TGTGCCAGCTCACCCGACAGGCGGTTTGAAGCTTTCTTT.

The rearrangement uses TRBV6-6 and TRBJ1-1, with D maybe TRBD1 (5 bases). Trimming removed 0 bases from V and 6 bases from J, with 8 bases in between. Germline CDR1 MNHNY, CDR2 SVGAGI (reference sequence). This CDR3 is 13 amino acids long. The CDR3 DNA reads TGTGCCAGCAGTTACTCGACCAGGGCTGAAGCTTTCTTT. Its translation is CASSYSTRAEAFF.

This clone rates as medium-sized. The DNA for the CDR3 is TGTGCCAGCTCACCCCTTCCGGGACAGAAGAACACTGAAGCTTTCTTT. Translating gives CASSPLPGQKNTEAFF. This chain uses TRBV18 with TRBJ1-1; 7 nucleotides match TRBD1. The CDR3 has 16 residues. Germline V CDR1 and CDR2: KGHSH, LQKENI. V dropped 3 bases and J dropped 1; count of bases not matched to a gene: 8. The whole variable domain, filled in from reference TRBV18 and TRBJ1-1, reads NAGVMQNPRHLVRRRGQEARLRCSPMKGHSHVYWYRQLPEEGLKFMVYLQKENIIDESGMPKERFSAEFPKEGPSILRIQQVVRGDSAAYFCASSPLPGQKNTEAFFGQGTRLTVV.

The rearrangement joins TRBV18 to TRBJ2-1, with TRBD2 identical over 12 bases. In germline, CDR1 is KGHSH, CDR2 LQKENI. The CDR3 is 17 residues long. The V segment lost 3 bases and the J segment 9 bases; nucleotides outside the gene matches: 12. The CDR3 coding sequence is TGTGCCAGCTCACCCGGACTAGCGGGAACGGGGGGGAGTGAGCAGTTCTTC. The encoded protein is CASSPGLAGTGGSEQFF.

This chain joins TRBV19 and TRBJ2-5; the D gene is possibly TRBD2 (5 bases). Germline V CDR1 and CDR2: LNHDA, SQIVND (reference sequence). This CDR3 spans 12 amino acids. Trimming removed 5 bases at V and 14 bases at J, with 18 bases between. The CDR3 loop is CASSLPLLETYF. The CDR3 nucleotides are TGTGCCAGTAGTCTACCGCTACTAGAAACATACTTC.

The chain recombines TRBV6-1 with TRBJ1-2; 8 positions agree with TRBD1. Unmatched junction bases numbered 7, after V lost 4 bases and J lost 3 bases. In germline, CDR1 is MNHNS, CDR2 SASEGT. There are 15 residues in the CDR3. The CDR3 sequence is CASSVISGGDYGYTF. In nucleotides, the CDR3 is TGTGCCAGCAGTGTCATATCAGGGGGCGACTATGGCTACACCTTC.

This chain links TRBV7-9 with TRBJ2-2, with 8 bases matching TRBD1. Looked up from germline, CDR1 is SEHNR and CDR2 is FQNEAQ (reference sequence). J was trimmed by 3 bases and V by 3 bases; bases with no gene match: 3. The CDR3 spans 15 residues. The CDR3 is CASSLDRDYTGELFF. CDR3 nucleotides: TGTGCCAGCAGCTTGGACAGGGACTACACCGGGGAGCTGTTTTTT.

The sample holds a few counts of this clone. The chain carries TRBV5-1 and TRBJ1-2, with TRBD1 identical over 9 bases. In germline, CDR1 is SGHRS, CDR2 YFSETQ. Losses at the gene ends were 4 bases for V and 8 bases for J; bases not matched to a gene: 9. This CDR3 is built from 14 residues. The CDR3 DNA follows: TGCGCCAGCAGCCCTGGTGGGGACAGGGCCGGCTACACCTTC. It codes for CASSPGGDRAGYTF.

The chain employs TRBV5-4 and TRBJ2-5, with TRBD2 identical over 9 bases. In germline, CDR1 is SGHNT, CDR2 YYREEE (reference sequence). The CDR3 is 17 residues long. The ends lost 2 bases at V and 2 bases at J; junction bases unmatched: 10. CDR3 loop: CASSLSLTSGRQETQYF. CDR3 nucleotide sequence: TGTGCCAGCAGCTTAAGTTTGACTAGCGGCCGACAAGAGACCCAGTACTTC.

This sequence joins TRBV11-3 and TRBJ2-1; TRBD2 aligns across 9 bases. The CDR3 consists of 16 residues. Germline lookup yields CDR1 SGHNT and CDR2 YENEEA. V shed 5 bases and J 9 bases; nucleotides not matched to a gene: 14. The CDR3: CASSTMTGGGGGEQFF. The DNA for the CDR3 is TGTGCCAGCAGCACAATGACGGGCGGGGGGGGAGGTGAGCAGTTCTTC.

The V gene is TRBV19, the J gene TRBJ2-7; 10 positions agree with TRBD1. Trimming removed 3 bases from V and 4 bases from J; junction bases left unmatched: 6. CDR1 and CDR2 (germline): LNHDA, SQIVND (reference sequence). This CDR3 has 15 amino acids. DNA for the CDR3: TGTGCCAGTAGTATCCAGGGGACAGGGGTGTACGAGCAGTACTTC. Its translation is CASSIQGTGVYEQYF.

V gene TRBV9 combines with J gene TRBJ2-5; D call uncertain. The CDR3 covers 13 residues. CDR1 and CDR2 (germline): SGDLS, YYNGEE. V was cut by 4 bases and J by 2 bases, with 9 bases left in between. CDR3 sequence: CASSPSLQETQYF. CDR3 DNA sequence: TGTGCCAGCAGCCCAAGCTTACAAGAGACCCAGTACTTC.

CDR3 amino acids: CASSVTSGMAGELFF. The CDR3 DNA reads as TGTGCCAGTAGTGTTACTAGCGGGATGGCCGGGGAGCTGTTTTTT. The J gene is TRBJ2-2, the V gene TRBV19; 10 nucleotides align to TRBD2. Germline values: CDR1 LNHDA, CDR2 SQIVND (reference sequence). CDR3 length: 15 amino acids. The ends lost 5 bases at V and 6 bases at J; junction bases unmatched: 6.

This sequence joins TRBV6-5 and TRBJ1-5; D is unresolved. V lost 0 bases, J lost 8 bases, and 8 bases lay in between. CDR3 length equals 13 residues. Germline V CDR1 and CDR2: MNHEY, SVGAGI. The CDR3 nucleotides are TGTGCCAGCAGTTACTCCCGCGCCGAGCCCCAGCATTTT. This translates into CASSYSRAEPQHF.

This chain joins TRBV5-6 and TRBJ1-1; D remains unclear. V dropped 4 bases and J dropped 1 base, with 17 bases sitting between them. This CDR3 comprises 16 residues. Per the germline V gene, CDR1 is SGHDT and CDR2 is YYEEEE. This CDR3 reads CASSQDPRTENTEAFF. DNA of the CDR3: TGTGCCAGCAGCCAAGACCCCCGAACAGAGAACACTGAAGCTTTCTTT.

The rearrangement uses TRBV5-4 and TRBJ2-1; 8 bases align to TRBD1. Germline V gene sequence: CDR1 SGHNT, CDR2 YYREEE (reference sequence). The V segment lost 4 bases and the J segment 0 bases; nucleotides outside the gene matches: 6. The CDR3 loop spans 16 amino acids. The DNA of the CDR3 is TGTGCCAGCAGCCGAACAGGGGGTATCTCCTACAATGAGCAGTTCTTC. It codes for CASSRTGGISYNEQFF.

The chain uses TRBV7-9 and TRBJ2-7; 9 bases fit TRBD2. V was pared by 5 bases and J by 5 bases, with 7 bases of the junction left unmatched. Per germline, CDR1 SEHNR and CDR2 FQNEAQ (reference sequence). The CDR3 runs 14 residues. The CDR3 region has the DNA TGTGCCAGCAGCCAGACTAGCGGTGAGGACGAGCAGTACTTC. This translates into CASSQTSGEDEQYF.

The V and J genes are TRBV6-1 and TRBJ1-1; tentatively, D is TRBD1 (6 bases). Germline-derived CDR1 and CDR2 are MNHNS and SASEGT. Trimming shortened V by 4 bases and J by 6 bases, and 18 bases separated the two germline ends. The CDR3 has 15 amino acids. CDR3 sequence reads: CASSAQGQYLPEAFF. The CDR3 DNA reads TGTGCCAGCAGTGCCCAAGGACAGTACCTACCTGAAGCTTTCTTT.

The gene calls are TRBV6-6 and TRBJ2-5; 10 positions agree with TRBD2. Losses at the gene ends were 6 bases for V and 4 bases for J; bases not matched to a gene: 11. The CDR3 is 16 amino acids. The V gene's germline CDR1 is MNHNY and CDR2 SVGAGI (reference sequence). The CDR3 protein is CASSQPGLASPETQYF. In nucleotides, the CDR3 is TGTGCCAGCAGCCAGCCGGGACTAGCGTCCCCAGAGACCCAGTACTTC.

V gene TRBV28 combines with J gene TRBJ2-5; 12 nucleotides line up with TRBD2. With 8 bases clipped from V and 3 bases from J, the junction kept 4 bases outside the gene matches. Germline loops: CDR1 MDHEN, CDR2 SYDVKM. The CDR3 consists of 14 residues. The CDR3 sequence: CASLLAGGKETQYF. CDR3 in DNA: TGTGCCAGCCTACTAGCGGGGGGAAAAGAGACCCAGTACTTC.